This T cell receptor (beta chain) was profiled in a study of T cell responses to AZD1222 COVID-19 vaccine. Repertoires were generated with immunoSEQ multiplex PCR, while TCRdb's copy carries only in-frame clones and drops some. The profile shows roughly 140,000 clones, roughly 88% of them singletons. The sample here was peripheral blood, taken 28 days after the second AZD1222 dose. This sequence was found in an adult who received the AZD1222 COVID-19 vaccine.

CDR3 sequence reads: CASRPTGRAKNIQYF. CDR3 DNA: TGTGCCAGTAGGCCGACAGGGCGAGCCAAAAACATTCAGTACTTC. V gene TRBV19 combines with J gene TRBJ2-4; TRBD1 aligns across 7 bases. The CDR3 sequence is 15 residues long. Germline loops: CDR1 LNHDA, CDR2 SQIVND (reference sequence). The junction had 5 bases not matched to a gene; V was cut back by 6 bases and J by 0 bases.